This TCR beta chain is from a study of blood T cells in healthy people across ages. CDR1 is SGHTA and CDR2 is FQGNSA in the germline V gene. The CDR3 covers 16 residues. The donors, aged roughly 6 to 90, were healthy Caucasians from Russia. Together with a sample-barcoded 5' primer, a J-beta primer mix was included in a second PCR lasting about 7 to 11 cycles. Each CDR3 protein gets one entry after TCRdb re-called the 5' RACE reads with MiXCR. Here the sample spans about 720,000 distinct CDR3 sequences, 20% to 25% being singletons. The sample also formed part of further work on T cells of mothers and their children.

Sequenced: blood. The chain joins TRBV7-2 to TRBJ2-5, with D tentatively TRBD1 or TRBD2 (5 bases each). The J call may not be correct, given that the DNA end is closer to TRBJ2-7. This TCR came from a boy aged 5-17 years in good health. The CDR3 nucleotides read TGTGCCAGCAGTGTAATATGGGGGATTTCCTCCTACGAGCAGTACTTC. Protein: CASSVIWGISSYEQYF.